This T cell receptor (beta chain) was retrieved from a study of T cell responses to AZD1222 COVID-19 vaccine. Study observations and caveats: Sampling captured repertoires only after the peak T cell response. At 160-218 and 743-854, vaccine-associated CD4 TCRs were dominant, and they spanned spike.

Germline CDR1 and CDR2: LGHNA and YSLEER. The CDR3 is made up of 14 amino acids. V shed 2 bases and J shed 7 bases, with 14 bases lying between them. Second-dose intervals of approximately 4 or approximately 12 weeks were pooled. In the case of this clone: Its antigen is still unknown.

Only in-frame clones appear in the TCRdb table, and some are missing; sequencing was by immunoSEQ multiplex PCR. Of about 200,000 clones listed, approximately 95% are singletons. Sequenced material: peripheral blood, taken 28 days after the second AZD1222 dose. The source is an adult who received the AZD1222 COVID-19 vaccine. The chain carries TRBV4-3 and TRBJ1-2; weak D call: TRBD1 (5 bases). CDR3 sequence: CASSQTLQGPGYTF. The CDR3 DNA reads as TGCGCCAGCAGCCAAACCCTGCAGGGCCCTGGCTACACCTTC.